This T cell receptor beta chain comes out of a study of shared clonotypes between healthy human individuals. Trimming took 2 bases from V and 2 from J, leaving 14 bases between them. Germline V lookup: CDR1 SGHDT, CDR2 YYEEEE. The CDR3 loop spans 15 amino acids. The repertoire was sequenced with immunoSEQ multiplex PCR; TCRdb's copy has only in-frame clones and lacks some. Found here are 950,000 to 1,100,000 clones, around 74% of them singletons; the top ten hold roughly 1.4%. This clone was observed a single time. Its target is not known. This same CDR3 is encoded by further DNA sequences in the sample. General study findings and limits: Non-shared clonotypes displayed generation probabilities falling below those of clonotypes present in all four donors. Donors were few, which limited the genetic and exposure-history diversity represented.

This chain uses TRBV5-6 with TRBJ2-7; D may be TRBD2 (7 bases). Sequencing was carried out using memory CD4+ T cells sorted from blood. Subset in this sample: CD45RA-negative fraction. This TCR derives from a man aged 18 to 29 in good health. For the CDR3, the DNA is TGTGCCAGCAGCTTTCGCGGGGGCCCTACCTACGAGCAGTACTTC. Amino acid sequence: CASSFRGGPTYEQYF.